The clone carrying this T cell receptor (beta chain) occurred a few times. What it binds is not known. TCR beta libraries were made by quantitative 5'-RACE with molecular barcodes. Via MiXCR, TCRdb re-called the 5' RACE reads, giving one row per CDR3 protein. The data hold around 280,000 distinct CDR3 sequences, with about 20% observed a single time. The sample comes from a study of CD8 T cells in ankylosing spondylitis. General study results and limits: Clones linked to disease were reported to show significant enrichment in matched ankylosing spondylitis synovial fluid.

The CDR3 is 15 residues long. The germline CDR1 and CDR2 sequences are SGHTA and FQGTGA. V lost 4 bases and J lost 5, with 14 bases in between. The sequencing sample was made of blood, either unsorted or a sorted T cell fraction (not recorded which). The clonotype comes from a male donor with ankylosing spondylitis or in good health (not recorded which). The chain links TRBV7-3 to TRBJ2-2; no definite D call. The CDR3 protein is CASSSGPTLTGELFF. The CDR3 coding sequence is TGTGCCAGCAGCTCCGGCCCCACCCTTACCGGGGAGCTGTTTTTT.